This T cell receptor beta chain derives from a study of response to subunit inactivated influenza vaccine. Germline CDR1 is SGHTA and CDR2 is FQGNSA. This CDR3 has 14 amino acids. The V segment lost 5 bases and the J segment 4 bases; nucleotides outside the gene matches: 2. TCRdb reprocessed the RT-PCR reads with MiXCR, giving one entry per CDR3 protein. Among about 540,000 distinct CDR3 sequences listed, less than 15% were seen once. Sequenced here: PBMCs from blood, sampled 11 to 12 days after vaccination. This sequence joins TRBV7-2 and TRBJ1-4; 9 nucleotides match TRBD1. This clonotype was obtained from a man in his fifties or sixties who received an inactivated influenza vaccine. CDR3 DNA: TGTGCCAGCAGCCACAGGGGGCTTAATGAAAAACTGTTTTTT. This encodes CASSHRGLNEKLFF.